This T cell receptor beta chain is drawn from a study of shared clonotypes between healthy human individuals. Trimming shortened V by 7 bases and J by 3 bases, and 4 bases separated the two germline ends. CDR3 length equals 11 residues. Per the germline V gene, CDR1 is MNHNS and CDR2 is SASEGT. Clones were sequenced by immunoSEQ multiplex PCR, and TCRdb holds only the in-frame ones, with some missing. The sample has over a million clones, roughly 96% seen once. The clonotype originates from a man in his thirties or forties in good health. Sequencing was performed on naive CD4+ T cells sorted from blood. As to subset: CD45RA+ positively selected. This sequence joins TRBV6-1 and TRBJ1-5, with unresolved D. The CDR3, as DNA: TGTGCCAGCACCTCCAATCAGCCCCAGCATTTT. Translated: CASTSNQPQHF.